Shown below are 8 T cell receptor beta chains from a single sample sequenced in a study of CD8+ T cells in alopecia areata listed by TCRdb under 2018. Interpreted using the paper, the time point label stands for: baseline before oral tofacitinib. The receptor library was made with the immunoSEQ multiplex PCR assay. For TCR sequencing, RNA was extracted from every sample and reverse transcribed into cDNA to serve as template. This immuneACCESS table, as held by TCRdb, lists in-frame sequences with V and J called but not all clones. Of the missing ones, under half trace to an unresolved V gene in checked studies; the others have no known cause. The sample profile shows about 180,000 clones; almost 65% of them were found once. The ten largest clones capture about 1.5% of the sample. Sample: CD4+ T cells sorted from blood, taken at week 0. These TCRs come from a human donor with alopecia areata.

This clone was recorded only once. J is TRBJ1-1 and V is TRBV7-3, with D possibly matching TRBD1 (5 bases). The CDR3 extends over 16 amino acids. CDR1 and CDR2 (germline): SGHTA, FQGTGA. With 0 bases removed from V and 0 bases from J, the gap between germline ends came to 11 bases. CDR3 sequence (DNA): TGTGCCAGCAGCTTAACGAGGGCGACAGTGAACACTGAAGCTTTCTTT. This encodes CASSLTRATVNTEAFF.

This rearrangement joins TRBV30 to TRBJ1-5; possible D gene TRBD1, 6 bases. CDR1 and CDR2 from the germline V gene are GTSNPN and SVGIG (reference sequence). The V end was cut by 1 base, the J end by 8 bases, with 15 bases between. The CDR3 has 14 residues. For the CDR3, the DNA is TGTGCCTGGAGTGGGGCAGGGGCCATGGAGCCCCAGCATTTT. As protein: CAWSGAGAMEPQHF.

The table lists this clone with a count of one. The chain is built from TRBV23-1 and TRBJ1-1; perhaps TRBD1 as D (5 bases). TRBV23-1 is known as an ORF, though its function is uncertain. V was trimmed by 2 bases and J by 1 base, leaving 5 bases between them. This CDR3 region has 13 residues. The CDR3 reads CASSQRGNTEAFF. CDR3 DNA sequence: TGCGCCAGCAGTCAAAGGGGGAACACTGAAGCTTTCTTT.

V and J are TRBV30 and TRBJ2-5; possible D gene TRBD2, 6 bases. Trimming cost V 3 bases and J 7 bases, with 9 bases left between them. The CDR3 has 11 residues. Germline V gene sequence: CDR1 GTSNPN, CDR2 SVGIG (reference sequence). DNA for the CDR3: TGTGCCTGGAGGGGAGGTGGGACCCAGTACTTC. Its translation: CAWRGGGTQYF.

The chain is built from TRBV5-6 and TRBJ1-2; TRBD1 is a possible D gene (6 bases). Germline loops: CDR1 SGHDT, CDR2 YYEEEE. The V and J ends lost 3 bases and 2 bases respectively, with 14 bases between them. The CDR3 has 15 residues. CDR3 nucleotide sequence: TGTGCCAGCAGCTGGATGACAGGAAAAAACTATGGCTACACCTTC. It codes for CASSWMTGKNYGYTF.

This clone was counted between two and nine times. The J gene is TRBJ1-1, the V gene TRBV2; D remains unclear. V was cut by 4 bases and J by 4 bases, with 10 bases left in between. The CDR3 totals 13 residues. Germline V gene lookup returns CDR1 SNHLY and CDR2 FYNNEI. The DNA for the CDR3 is TGTGCCAGCAGTGGGCTCCCTGGCACTGAAGCTTTCTTT. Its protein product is CASSGLPGTEAFF.

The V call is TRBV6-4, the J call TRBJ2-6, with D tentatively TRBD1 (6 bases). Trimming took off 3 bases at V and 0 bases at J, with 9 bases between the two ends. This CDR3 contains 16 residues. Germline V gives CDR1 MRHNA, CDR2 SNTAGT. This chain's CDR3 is CASSEQGSSGANVLTF. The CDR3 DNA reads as TGTGCCAGCAGTGAACAGGGAAGCTCTGGGGCCAACGTCCTGACTTTC.

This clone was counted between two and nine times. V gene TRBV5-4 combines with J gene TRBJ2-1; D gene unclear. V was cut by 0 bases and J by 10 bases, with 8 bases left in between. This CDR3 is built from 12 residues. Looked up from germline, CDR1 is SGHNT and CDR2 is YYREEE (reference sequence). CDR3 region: CASSLEHREQFF. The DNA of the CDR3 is TGTGCCAGCAGCTTGGAGCACAGAGAGCAGTTCTTC. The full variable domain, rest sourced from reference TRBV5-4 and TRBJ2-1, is ETGVTQSPTHLIKTRGQQVTLRCSSQSGHNTVSWYQQALGQGPQFIFQYYREEENGRGNFPPRFSGLQFPNYSSELNVNALELDDSALYLCASSLEHREQFFGPGTRLTVL.